A single sample is the source of the 3 T cell receptor beta chains below, sequenced in a study of molecular identifiers for immune sequencing clone quantification. Each CDR3 protein gets one entry after TCRdb re-called the PCR reads with MiXCR. The sample lists about 630,000 distinct CDR3 sequences; about 25% were seen once. The sequenced sample consisted of naive CD8+ T cells from blood, with Jurkat cell RNA spiked in. Regarding subset: FACS-sorted CD8+CD4-CCR7+CD45RA+ naive T cells. The source is a human donor in good health. Some libraries in this study had Jurkat cell RNA spiked in.

This clonotype was detected only a few times. This chain links TRBV18 with TRBJ2-1; D gene uncertain. The CDR3 has 13 amino acids. V lost 3 bases to trimming and J lost 3 bases, with 6 bases between them. CDR1 is KGHSH, CDR2 LQKENI, per germline. CDR3 bases: TGTGCCAGCTCACCGAGCCACTACAATGAGCAGTTCTTC. It specifies CASSPSHYNEQFF. Full variable domain (outside the CDR3, taken from reference TRBV18 and TRBJ2-1): NAGVMQNPRHLVRRRGQEARLRCSPMKGHSHVYWYRQLPEEGLKFMVYLQKENIIDESGMPKERFSAEFPKEGPSILRIQQVVRGDSAAYFCASSPSHYNEQFFGPGTRLTVL.

To note about this clonotype: A much bigger clone sits one base away, suggesting this may be a read error. V and J are TRBV5-6 and TRBJ2-1; the D gene is possibly TRBD2 (6 bases). Germline V gene lookup returns CDR1 SGHDT and CDR2 YYEEEE. CDR3 length equals 16 residues. DNA for the CDR3: TGTGCCAGCAGCCCCACGGCGGGATGGAGCCTGAATGTGCAGTTCTTC. Amino acid sequence: CASSPTAGWSLNVQFF. The entire variable domain, with the rest obtained from reference TRBV5-6 and TRBJ2-1, is as follows: DAGVTQSPTHLIKTRGQQVTLRCSPKSGHDTVSWYQQALGQGPQFIFQYYEEEERQRGNFPDRFSGHQFPNYSSELNVNALLLGDSALYLCASSPTAGWSLNVQFFGPGTRLTVL.

This rearrangement joins TRBV20-1 to TRBJ2-7; TRBD2 matches 8 bases. The J segment lost 1 base and the V segment lost 6 bases, leaving 11 bases of the junction unmatched. Germline V gene sequence: CDR1 DFQATT, CDR2 SNEGSKA (reference sequence). This CDR3 spans 15 amino acids. The DNA for the CDR3 is TGCAGTGCCGCCCCGGGACTAGTCAGGTCCTACGAGCAGTACTTC. Its translation: CSAAPGLVRSYEQYF.